Shown below are 9 T cell receptor beta chains from a single sample sequenced in a study of T cell responses to AZD1222 COVID-19 vaccine. Sequencing used immunoSEQ multiplex PCR; TCRdb keeps in-frame clones, though not all of them. The table has some 100,000 clones, approximately 84% seen once. The sequencing used peripheral blood, collected on day 0 of AZD1222 vaccination. The receptor source for this set is an adult in good health.

This clone occurred a few times. The chain is built from TRBV10-1 and TRBJ2-5, with D possibly being TRBD2 (5 bases). Germline V gene lookup returns CDR1 WNHNN and CDR2 SYGVQD (reference sequence). V lost 3 bases and J 5 bases, leaving 10 bases between the germline ends. The CDR3 extends over 13 amino acids. The DNA for the CDR3 is TGCGCCAGCAGTGATGGAGGTCGGGAGACCCAGTACTTC. This codes for CASSDGGRETQYF.

With regard to this clone: Other DNA sequences from this sample encode an identical CDR3 as well. The V call is TRBV5-1, the J call TRBJ2-1; 9 nucleotides agree with TRBD2. CDR3 length equals 17 residues. Germline V gives CDR1 SGHRS, CDR2 YFSETQ. J lost 0 bases, V lost 0 bases, and 4 bases had no gene match. This chain's CDR3 is CASSLGLAGNSYNEQFF. The CDR3 DNA reads TGCGCCAGCAGCTTGGGCCTAGCGGGAAACTCCTACAATGAGCAGTTCTTC.

The chain recombines TRBV30 with TRBJ1-3; no reliable D call. Trimming removed 3 bases at V and 7 bases at J, with 10 bases between. The CDR3 consists of 12 residues. Germline CDR1 and CDR2: GTSNPN and SVGIG (reference sequence). CDR3 in amino acids: CAWRHRKNTIYF. The DNA for the CDR3 is TGTGCCTGGAGACACCGAAAGAACACCATATATTTT.

The chain couples TRBV29-1 to TRBJ1-1; a possible D gene is TRBD1 (6 bases). The germline gives CDR1 SQVTM, CDR2 ANQGSEA. This CDR3 has 13 residues. The V end lost 6 bases, the J end lost 12 bases, and 23 bases lay between the germline ends. CDR3 loop: CSVSTTPGGGSFF. CDR3 DNA sequence: TGCAGCGTCTCTACAACACCGGGGGGCGGATCTTTCTTT.

This clone appeared a single time. The V and J genes are TRBV19 and TRBJ2-7; unclear D gene. The CDR3 consists of 14 residues. Germline CDR1 reads LNHDA; CDR2 reads SQIVND (reference sequence). Trimming removed 5 bases from V and 0 bases from J, with 11 bases in between. This chain's CDR3 is CASSSPQRSYEQYF. CDR3 nucleotides: TGTGCCAGTAGTTCCCCCCAGCGCTCCTACGAGCAGTACTTC.

V is TRBV27 and J is TRBJ2-7, with D hard to call. V lost 3 bases and J lost 1, with 10 bases in between. CDR3 length: 14 amino acids. CDR1 and CDR2 from the germline V gene are MNHEY and SMNVEV (reference sequence). CDR3 sequence reads: CASSFWQVSYEQYF. CDR3 in DNA: TGTGCCAGCAGTTTCTGGCAGGTTTCCTACGAGCAGTACTTC.

The chain employs TRBV7-9 and TRBJ2-1; possible D gene TRBD1, 6 bases. Trimming removed 4 bases from V and 5 bases from J, with 12 bases in between. The CDR3 spans 14 residues. Looked up from germline, CDR1 is SEHNR and CDR2 is FQNEAQ (reference sequence). The CDR3 here is CASSYRGYHNEQFF. CDR3 DNA sequence: TGTGCCAGCAGCTATAGGGGGTACCACAATGAGCAGTTCTTC.

The chain recombines TRBV6-6 with TRBJ1-5, with 7 bases matching TRBD1. Germline V CDR1 and CDR2: MNHNY, SVGAGI (reference sequence). After removal of 0 bases from V and 5 bases from J, the junction contained 1 base not matched to a gene. The CDR3 contains 14 residues. The CDR3 region has the DNA TGTGCCAGCAGTTACTCAGGGGGCGATCAGCCCCAGCATTTT. Protein: CASSYSGGDQPQHF.

This chain uses TRBV24-1 with TRBJ2-3; 10 bases are shared with TRBD2. Losses at the gene ends were 8 bases for V and 1 base for J; bases not matched to a gene: 8. This CDR3 spans 16 amino acids. CDR1 is KGHDR and CDR2 is SFDVKD in the germline V gene. CDR3 sequence (DNA): TGTGCCACCATGGCCCGACTAGCGGGTCGCACAGATACGCAGTATTTT. The encoded protein is CATMARLAGRTDTQYF.